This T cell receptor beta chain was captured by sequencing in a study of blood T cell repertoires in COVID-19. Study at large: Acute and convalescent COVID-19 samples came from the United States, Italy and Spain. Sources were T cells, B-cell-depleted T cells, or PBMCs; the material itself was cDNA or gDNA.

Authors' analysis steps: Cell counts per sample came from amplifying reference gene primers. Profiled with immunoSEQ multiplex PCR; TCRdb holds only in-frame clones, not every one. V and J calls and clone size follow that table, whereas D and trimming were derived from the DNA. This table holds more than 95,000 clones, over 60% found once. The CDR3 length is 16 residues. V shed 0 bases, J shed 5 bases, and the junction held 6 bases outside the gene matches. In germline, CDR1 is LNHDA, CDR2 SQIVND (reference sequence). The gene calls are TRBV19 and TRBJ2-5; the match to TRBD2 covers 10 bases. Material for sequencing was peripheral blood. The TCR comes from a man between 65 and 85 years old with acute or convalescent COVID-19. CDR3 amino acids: CASSIDRSGRDETQYF. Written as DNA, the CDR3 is TGTGCCAGTAGTATAGATAGGAGCGGGAGGGACGAGACCCAGTACTTC.